Following are 7 T cell receptor beta chains from one sample sequenced in a study of T cells in Graves' hyperthyroidism and ophthalmopathy. RNA transcripts were the template for amplifying TCR beta CDR3 regions. With the HTBI primer set, the TCR CDR3 went through a first round of RT-PCR. TCRdb passed the multiplex PCR reads through MiXCR, listing each CDR3 protein once. The top ten clones hold approximately 15% of a sample with approximately 720,000 distinct CDR3 sequences, over 15% of them seen once. Input material: blood. These receptor sequences come from a woman between 50 and 59 years old with Graves' hyperthyroidism that later progressed to Graves' ophthalmopathy.

This clonotype occurred many times. The chain is built from TRBV7-8 and TRBJ1-5; 7 nucleotides line up with TRBD1. J lost 3 bases, V lost 4 bases, and 3 bases had no gene match. Germline values: CDR1 SGHVS, CDR2 FQNEAQ. The CDR3 length is 14 residues. DNA for the CDR3: TGTGCCAGCAGCTCGCAGGGGGACAATCAGCCCCAGCATTTT. Its protein is CASSSQGDNQPQHF.

This clonotype was seen many times. The rearrangement links TRBV7-2 to TRBJ1-1; D gene uncertain. Deletions cut 2 bases from V and 1 base from J, with 8 bases between. The CDR3 contains 14 residues. Germline CDR1 reads SGHTA; CDR2 reads FQGNSA. CDR3: CASSLYRKNTEAFF. The CDR3 nucleotides are TGTGCCAGCAGCTTATATCGGAAGAACACTGAAGCTTTCTTT.

This clonotype has just a few counts. The chain carries TRBV3-1 and TRBJ1-2, with D possibly TRBD1 on 5 matching bases. There are 15 residues in the CDR3. Trimming left V 0 bases short and J 5 bases short, with 13 bases between. In germline, CDR1 is LGHDT, CDR2 YNNKEL (reference sequence). The CDR3 DNA follows: TGTGCCAGCAGCCAAGATTCAGGGATGGGGTATGGCTACACCTTC. Residues: CASSQDSGMGYGYTF.

This clonotype was found a few times. V is TRBV10-1 and J is TRBJ1-6, with D possibly being TRBD1 (5 bases). The CDR3 is 13 residues long. Trimming removed 4 bases from V and 6 bases from J, with 7 bases in between. The germline gives CDR1 WNHNN, CDR2 SYGVQD (reference sequence). In DNA, the CDR3 is TGCGCCAGCAGTGCGACAGTTAATTCACCCCTCCACTTT. Protein sequence: CASSATVNSPLHF.

The V and J genes are TRBV7-8 and TRBJ1-6; D possibly corresponds to TRBD1 (5 bases). Trimming stripped 5 bases from V and 7 bases from J, with 15 bases between. The CDR3 has 15 amino acids. The germline gives CDR1 SGHVS, CDR2 FQNEAQ. CDR3 bases: TGTGCCAGCAGCACTTGGGAAGGGGCCAATTCACCCCTCCACTTT. As protein: CASSTWEGANSPLHF. Looking up the rest from reference TRBV7-8 and TRBJ1-6 gives the full variable domain: GAGVSQSPRYKVAKRGQDVALRCDPISGHVSLFWYQQALGQGPEFLTYFQNEAQLDKSGLPSDRFFAERPEGSVSTLKIQRTQQEDSAVYLCASSTWEGANSPLHFGNGTRLTVT.

This clonotype was seen many times. The chain uses TRBV3-1 and TRBJ1-5; perhaps TRBD1 as D (5 bases). There are 14 residues in the CDR3. V was cut by 8 bases and J by 0 bases, with 11 bases left in between. Germline loops: CDR1 LGHDT, CDR2 YNNKEL (reference sequence). The DNA of the CDR3 is TGTGCCAGCGGGGGGAGGGATAGCAATCAGCCCCAGCATTTT. Residues: CASGGRDSNQPQHF. The full variable domain, with the rest looked up from reference TRBV3-1 and TRBJ1-5, is DTAVSQTPKYLVTQMGNDKSIKCEQNLGHDTMYWYKQDSKKFLKIMFSYNNKELIINETVPNRFSPKSPDKAHLNLHINSLELGDSAVYFCASGGRDSNQPQHFGDGTRLSIL.

The CDR3 nucleotides are TGCGCCAGCAGTCGTGACGGGACTAGCGGAAACAATGAGCAGTTCTTC. Protein sequence: CASSRDGTSGNNEQFF. The chain uses TRBV5-1 and TRBJ2-1; 11 bases line up with TRBD2. Losses at the gene ends were 5 bases for V and 5 bases for J; bases not matched to a gene: 9. The CDR3 loop spans 16 amino acids. Germline CDR1 is SGHRS and CDR2 is YFSETQ.